The subject of this entry is one T cell receptor (beta chain). This receptor's antigen is unknown. Qualities for individual bases were not recorded, and no much larger clone is one base off. The CDR1 and CDR2 encoded by the germline V gene are ENHRY and SYGVKD. After removal of 4 bases from V and 2 bases from J, the junction retains 5 bases not matched to a gene. Reading from cysteine to phenylalanine, the CDR3 counts 14 amino acids. The only DNA kept is the CDR3, 42 bases in frame from the first base. This sample is drawn from a study of blood T cell repertoires in COVID-19 (dated by TCRdb to the early 2020s). About the study as a whole: Samples from collaborators originated in the United States, Italy and Spain and spanned both the acute and convalescent phases of COVID-19. Samples came from the ongoing ImmuneRACE study (first 160 participants) plus 1,254 subjects from 6 global collaborators. The repertoires were made available in a free public database intended to serve as a resource for research on the immune response to SARS-CoV-2. The dataset comprised deeply sampled blood TCRbeta repertoires from subjects exposed to, actively infected with, or recovered from COVID-19. Where available, HLA class I and class II types were taken from metadata supplied by the sample provider and were not determined by assay-based typing. Nearly every sample came with metadata listing a de-identified subject ID, COVID-19 status, age in years and sex. The prospective study material was composed of cDNA or gDNA derived from T cells, B-cell-depleted T cells, or PBMCs.

The immunoSEQ Assay, a bias-controlled multiplex PCR, was used to amplify TCRbeta CDR3 regions from genomic DNA. Concerning the study's data processing: Nucleated cell counts per sample were estimated from amplification of reference gene primers within the assay. To quantify the absolute abundance of each unique TCRbeta CDR3 rearrangement, sequence reads were collapsed and filtered. For each sample, productive Simpson clonality was calculated as the square root of Simpson's diversity index across productive rearrangements. The clones in this table, taken by TCRdb from immuneACCESS, are in-frame only. Not every clone is retained; where verified, under half of the shortfall comes from an unresolved V gene, and the cause of the rest is unknown. Clone size and V and J calls were adopted from that table, with D and trimming inferred from the DNA. The table for this sample lists roughly 350,000 clones; roughly 90% of them were counted only once. The ten largest make up about 18% of the sample.

Summary of the overall study and its limitations: The amount of clinical and demographic metadata varied by source and participant and was provided uncurated.

In the prospective study, participants were about 18 to 100 years old, resided in 25 or so geographic areas of the United States, and were enrolled through a virtual design. To assign participants to cohorts, the prospective study relied on clinical history that participants themselves reported in a screening survey and a study questionnaire. For ImmuneRACE Cohort 3, a participant was defined as recovered based on two consecutive negative NP/OP PCR tests, clearance by a healthcare professional, or resolution of symptoms. Each participant in the prospective study had whole blood, serum and a nasopharyngeal or oropharyngeal swab collected by mobile phlebotomists. Over an approximately two-month period, participants in the prospective study had the option of providing additional blood draws and questionnaires. Blood samples from the prospective study were shipped frozen or at room temperature prior to DNA extraction.

Sample: PBMCs or T cells enriched from blood (not recorded which). The source is a woman younger than 45 who had recovered from COVID-19. The chain uses TRBV10-3 and TRBJ2-7, with TRBD2 identical over 7 junction bases. The CDR3 reads as follows: CAISGGEGPYEQYF. The DNA sequence follows: TGTGCCATCAGTGGGGGGGAGGGACCCTACGAGCAGTACTTC.